The T cell receptor (beta chain) under discussion was sequenced for a study of blood T cell repertoires in COVID-19. Study context: The United States, Italy and Spain were the sources of the acute and convalescent COVID-19 samples. From T cells, B-cell-depleted T cells, or PBMCs came the material, which was cDNA or gDNA.

Original methodology: It was from reference gene primer amplification that nucleated cell counts were estimated. Here immunoSEQ multiplex PCR was the method, and the copy in TCRdb shows in-frame clones only, minus some. The DNA was the basis for D and trimming; V, J and clone size are from that table. The repertoire consists of about 160,000 clones, with 70% to 80% occurring once and the leading ten covering 8% to 8.5%. This CDR3 is 13 amino acids long. The germline CDR1 and CDR2 sequences are SQVTM and ANQGSEA. With V trimmed by 5 bases and J by 7 bases, 5 bases remained unmatched. In the case of this clone: The same CDR3 also results from other DNA sequences found in this sample.

The chain joins TRBV29-1 to TRBJ1-6; 7 nucleotides match TRBD1. The sample taken for sequencing was peripheral blood. The clonotype comes from a woman aged 60-75 years with COVID-19, enrolled during active disease. CDR3 sequence: CSVRDRGNSPLHF. As DNA, the CDR3 is TGCAGCGTTCGGGACAGAGGGAATTCACCCCTCCACTTT.